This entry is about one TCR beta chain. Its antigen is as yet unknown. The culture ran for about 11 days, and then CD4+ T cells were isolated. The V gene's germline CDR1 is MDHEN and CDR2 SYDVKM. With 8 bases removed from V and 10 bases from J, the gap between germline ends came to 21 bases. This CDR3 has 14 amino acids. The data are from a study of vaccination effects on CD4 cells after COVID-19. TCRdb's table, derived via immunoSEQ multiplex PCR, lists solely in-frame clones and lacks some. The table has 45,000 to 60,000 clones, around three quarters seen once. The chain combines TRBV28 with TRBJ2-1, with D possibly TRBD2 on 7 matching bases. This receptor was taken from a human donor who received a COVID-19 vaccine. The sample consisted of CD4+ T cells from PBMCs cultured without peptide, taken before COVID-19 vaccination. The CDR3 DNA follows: TGTGCCAGCGAGGAGGGGGGGAATCACCGGGAGCAGTTCTTC. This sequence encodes CASEEGGNHREQFF.